One sample yielded the 24 T cell receptor beta chains listed below, sequenced in a study of low-dose radiotherapy and immunotherapy resistance in tumors. Time point of the sample: before trial treatment. First-strand cDNA used TRAV- and TRBV-specific primers, covering alpha and beta chains. It was with a constant-region primer and a V-primer adapter that TCRs were amplified over around 18 PCR cycles. TCRdb used MiXCR to reprocess the reads, holding one entry per CDR3 protein. Of 80,000 to 95,000 distinct CDR3 sequences in the sample, under 10% were seen once. The source material was PBMCs, sampled before treatment. The receptors here all came from a male donor with prostate cancer.

This clonotype was counted many times. The chain has TRBV19 and TRBJ2-1; the D gene is possibly TRBD1 (5 bases). The V end lost 1 base, the J end lost 3 bases, and 13 bases lay between the germline ends. The CDR3 length is 16 residues. Germline assignment: CDR1 LNHDA and CDR2 SQIVND (reference sequence). The CDR3 here is CASSIVPGTGYNEQFF. The CDR3 DNA follows: TGTGCCAGTAGTATAGTCCCCGGCACAGGCTACAATGAGCAGTTCTTC.

This clonotype was detected ten times or more. The J gene is TRBJ2-7, the V gene TRBV19; 8 bases match TRBD2. J lost 3 bases, V lost 3 bases, and 7 bases had no gene match. Per germline, CDR1 LNHDA and CDR2 SQIVND (reference sequence). The CDR3 consists of 15 residues. CDR3 protein: CASSMVLAGYYEQYF. Written as DNA, the CDR3 is TGTGCCAGTAGTATGGTGTTAGCGGGATACTACGAGCAGTACTTC.

The sample holds many counts of this clonotype. The CDR3 spells CATADGNTQYF. The CDR3 DNA reads TGTGCCACCGCGGACGGTAATACGCAGTATTTT. The chain couples TRBV27 to TRBJ2-3, with D hard to call. Trimming stripped 10 bases from V and 7 bases from J, with 12 bases between. The CDR3 spans 11 residues. Germline V lookup: CDR1 MNHEY, CDR2 SMNVEV (reference sequence).

This clonotype was detected many times. The V and J genes are TRBV28 and TRBJ2-3, with 10 bases lining up with TRBD1. Unmatched junction bases numbered 6, after V lost 4 bases and J lost 2 bases. This CDR3 is 16 amino acids long. The germline CDR1 and CDR2 sequences are MDHEN and SYDVKM. CDR3 DNA: TGTGCCAGCAGTTCCCCGGGACAGGGGACCACAGATACGCAGTATTTT. The encoded protein is CASSSPGQGTTDTQYF. The full variable domain, rest sourced from reference TRBV28 and TRBJ2-3, is DVKVTQSSRYLVKRTGEKVFLECVQDMDHENMFWYRQDPGLGLRLIYFSYDVKMKEKGDIPEGYSVSREKKERFSLILESASTNQTSMYLCASSSPGQGTTDTQYFGPGTRLTVL.

This clonotype was seen a single time. A far larger clone is off by one base, so a read error is likely. This rearrangement joins TRBV4-1 to TRBJ2-3; 15 bases line up with TRBD2. The CDR3 is made up of 17 amino acids. From germline, CDR1 is MGHRA and CDR2 YSYEKL. CDR3 amino acids: CDSSRGLAGGSTDTQYF. CDR3 nucleotides: TGTGACAGCAGCCGAGGACTAGCGGGAGGGTCCACAGATACGCAGTATTTT.

This clonotype has a count of ten or more. The CDR3 region has the DNA TGTGCCAGCAGTTTGGTGGGAGGTAATCAGCCCCAGCATTTT. This translates into CASSLVGGNQPQHF. This chain connects TRBV28 to TRBJ1-5; D is ambiguous. V was clipped by 3 bases and J by 4 bases, with 10 bases between them. Germline-derived CDR1 and CDR2 are MDHEN and SYDVKM. This CDR3 region has 14 residues.

This clonotype was counted at least ten times. The rearrangement uses TRBV7-9 and TRBJ2-7, with 10 bases aligning to TRBD1. Germline V lookup: CDR1 SEHNR, CDR2 FQNEAQ (reference sequence). The CDR3 consists of 14 residues. V lost 5 bases and J lost 4; bases outside the gene matches: 5. The CDR3 sequence: CASSPGQGKYEQYF. CDR3 sequence (DNA): TGTGCCAGCAGCCCGGGACAGGGGAAATACGAGCAGTACTTC.

This clonotype was detected many times. The V gene is TRBV6-5, the J gene TRBJ2-7; D unclear. This CDR3 is 13 amino acids long. Looked up from germline, CDR1 is MNHEY and CDR2 is SVGAGI. Trimming cost V 4 bases and J 2 bases, with 9 bases left between them. The CDR3 DNA is TGTGCCAGCAGTTTGGGCACAACCTACGAGCAGTACTTC. It specifies CASSLGTTYEQYF.

This clonotype occurred many times. This sequence joins TRBV6-2 or TRBV6-3 and TRBJ1-1, with D possibly being TRBD1 (6 bases). The CDR3 contains 14 residues. Germline V gene lookup returns CDR1 MNHEY and CDR2 SVGEGT. Deletions cut 8 bases from V and 0 bases from J, with 13 bases between. CDR3 nucleotides: TGTGCCAGCCGATCACAGGGTATGAACACTGAAGCTTTCTTT. It encodes CASRSQGMNTEAFF.

Ten or more counts support this clonotype. The chain has TRBV12-3 or TRBV12-4 and TRBJ2-5, with D possibly matching TRBD1 (5 bases). With 1 base removed from V and 3 bases from J, the gap between germline ends came to 9 bases. The CDR3 consists of 14 residues. The CDR3 here is CASSLVQGKETQYF. CDR3 DNA: TGTGCCAGCAGTTTAGTTCAGGGAAAAGAGACCCAGTACTTC.

This clonotype was observed many times. The chain is built from TRBV7-9 and TRBJ2-7, with 8 bases matching TRBD2. CDR1 is SEHNR, CDR2 FQNEAQ, per germline (reference sequence). The V and J ends lost 4 bases and 5 bases, in that order; junction bases with no gene match: 7. CDR3 length equals 14 residues. CDR3 sequence (DNA): TGTGCCAGCAGCTCGAATGCGGGGGGTAACGAGCAGTACTTC. Its protein is CASSSNAGGNEQYF.

This clonotype was picked up many times. The chain joins TRBV12-3 or TRBV12-4 to TRBJ2-3, with a possible D match to TRBD2 (5 bases). Trimming shortened V by 6 bases and J by 4 bases, and 8 bases separated the two germline ends. The CDR3 runs to 12 residues. This chain's CDR3 is CASRLEADTQYF. CDR3 DNA: TGTGCCAGCAGACTAGAAGCAGATACGCAGTATTTT.

This clonotype was counted at least ten times. The chain couples TRBV20-1 to TRBJ2-2; the match to TRBD1 covers 7 bases. Germline CDR1 reads DFQATT; CDR2 reads SNEGSKA (reference sequence). There are 12 residues in the CDR3. V shed 5 bases and J 5 bases; nucleotides not matched to a gene: 2. The CDR3 DNA is TGCAGTGCTGAACAGGGGACCGGGGAGCTGTTTTTT. Translated: CSAEQGTGELFF.

This clonotype came up many times. This chain joins TRBV4-2 and TRBJ2-3; 10 bases fit TRBD2. Germline assignment: CDR1 LGHNA and CDR2 YNFKEQ. Losses at the gene ends were 0 bases for V and 9 bases for J; bases not matched to a gene: 6. The CDR3 runs 15 residues. The CDR3 DNA sequence: TGTGCCAGCAGCCAAGAGAGGCTAGCGGGAGAAACGCAGTATTTT. Its translation is CASSQERLAGETQYF.

In this sample, this clonotype turned up many times. This chain links TRBV14 with TRBJ2-1, with 12 bases identical to TRBD2. Per germline, CDR1 SGHDN and CDR2 FVKESK. The CDR3 covers 19 residues. After removal of 5 bases from V and 3 bases from J, the junction contained 14 bases not matched to a gene. The CDR3 protein is CASSSGTSGQGARYNEQFF. DNA of the CDR3: TGTGCCAGCAGCTCCGGGACTAGCGGGCAGGGGGCCCGCTACAATGAGCAGTTCTTC.

This clonotype was recorded at least ten times. This chain links TRBV7-2 with TRBJ2-2; D not certain. Germline values: CDR1 SGHTA, CDR2 FQGNSA. V lost 4 bases and J 3 bases, leaving 3 bases between the germline ends. The CDR3 loop spans 12 amino acids. This CDR3 reads CASSSYTGELFF. CDR3 sequence (DNA): TGTGCCAGCAGCTCATACACCGGGGAGCTGTTTTTT.

The rearrangement joins TRBV25-1 to TRBJ2-5, with 8 bases fitting TRBD1. Per the germline V gene, CDR1 is MGHDK and CDR2 is SYGVNS. Trimming took 5 bases from V and 4 from J; bases not matched to a gene: 12. The CDR3 spans 16 residues. The chain's CDR3 is CASSNPRTGWGETQYF. The CDR3 nucleotides are TGTGCCAGCAGTAACCCGCGGACAGGGTGGGGAGAGACCCAGTACTTC.

A note on this clonotype: Since a far larger clone is one base different, this is likely a read error. The conserved final phenylalanine or tryptophan is absent from the CDR3, which likely points to a read error. This chain links TRBV2 with TRBJ1-1; 7 bases are shared with TRBD1. CDR3 size: 11 residues. Trimming removed 6 bases from V and 10 bases from J; junction bases left unmatched: 5. Germline V gene data show CDR1 as SNHLY and CDR2 as FYNNEI. The CDR3 nucleotides are TGTGCCAGCAGCCGACAGGGTGGAGCTTTCTTA. It yields the protein CASSRQGGAFL.

This clonotype was seen at least ten times. The CDR3 region is CASSPNGESGQYF. The CDR3, as DNA: TGTGCCAGCTCACCGAACGGAGAGAGCGGGCAGTACTTC. The chain combines TRBV18 with TRBJ2-7; the D gene is possibly TRBD2 (5 bases). V was clipped by 3 bases and J by 9 bases, with 15 bases between them. The CDR3 is 13 residues long. CDR1 is KGHSH and CDR2 is LQKENI in the germline V gene.

This clonotype occurred many times. The rearrangement joins TRBV29-1 to TRBJ2-5; TRBD2 matches at 7 bases. The CDR3 extends over 13 amino acids. J lost 5 bases, V lost 3 bases, and 6 bases had no gene match. CDR1 and CDR2 (germline): SQVTM, ANQGSEA. In DNA, the CDR3 is TGCAGCGTTGATCGTTTGGGGGGGGAGACCCAGTACTTC. Translation: CSVDRLGGETQYF.

This clonotype occurred many times. The CDR3 bases are TGTGCCAGCAACCGACTAGCGTCCTACGAGCAGTACTTC. This gives the protein CASNRLASYEQYF. The gene calls are TRBV11-2 and TRBJ2-7, with 8 bases identical to TRBD2. The CDR3 totals 13 residues. The germline gives CDR1 SGHAT, CDR2 FQNNGV. Unmatched junction bases numbered 3, after V lost 7 bases and J lost 1 base.

Concerning this clonotype itself: It is likely a read error: a sequence one base away is far more abundant. This CDR3 reads CASSQMGGGSYNEQYF. In DNA form, the CDR3 reads TGCGCCAGCAGCCAGATGGGAGGGGGCTCCTACAATGAGCAGTACTTC. This chain joins TRBV5-1 and TRBJ2-7; either TRBD1 or TRBD2 may supply D (7 bases each). The germline CDR1 and CDR2 sequences are SGHRS and YFSETQ. The V gene lost 4 bases and the J gene lost 7 bases, with 24 bases spanning the gap. The CDR3 is made up of 16 amino acids.

This clonotype was seen many times. The chain couples TRBV19 to TRBJ2-7; D unclear. Trimming took off 4 bases at V and 7 bases at J, with 14 bases between the two ends. CDR3 size: 13 residues. Germline V lookup: CDR1 LNHDA, CDR2 SQIVND (reference sequence). CDR3 residues: CASSKEFGHEQYF. CDR3 in DNA: TGTGCCAGTAGTAAGGAGTTTGGTCATGAGCAGTACTTC.

Turning to this clonotype: A far larger clone differs by one base, so this is likely a read error. The chain uses TRBV4-2 and TRBJ1-4; the match to TRBD1 covers 9 bases. Germline V gives CDR1 LGHNA, CDR2 YNFKEQ. This CDR3 comprises 18 residues. CDR3 in DNA: TGTGCCAGCAGTTTACCGAGGGACAGGGAAATGAGAGCCGAAAAACTGATTTTT. The encoded protein is CASSLPRDREMRAEKLIF.